One sample yielded the 18 T cell receptor beta chains listed below, sequenced in a study of cytomegalovirus exposure and HLA in healthy donors. Repertoires were generated with immunoSEQ multiplex PCR, while TCRdb's copy carries only in-frame clones and drops some. The profile shows about 360,000 clones, 70% to 90% of them singletons. Sequencing was done on a sample of PBMCs. These receptors were obtained from a woman aged 18-29 years in good health and CMV-seronegative.

The chain links TRBV27 to TRBJ1-5, with D perhaps TRBD1 (6 bases). V lost 3 bases to trimming and J lost 5 bases, with 14 bases between them. The CDR3 is 15 residues long. Per the germline V gene, CDR1 is MNHEY and CDR2 is SMNVEV (reference sequence). The CDR3 sequence is CASSFKGDWDQPQHF. The CDR3 DNA sequence: TGTGCCAGCAGTTTCAAGGGGGATTGGGATCAGCCCCAGCATTTT.

V is TRBV5-1 and J is TRBJ1-3, with D hard to call. Germline CDR1 is SGHRS and CDR2 is YFSETQ. The CDR3 consists of 16 residues. The germline V and J ends were trimmed by 5 bases and 0 bases, with 15 bases remaining between them. The DNA for the CDR3 is TGCGCCAGCAGTAAACAGACCGGCAACTCTGGAAACACCATATATTTT. This codes for CASSKQTGNSGNTIYF.

This clone was observed once. The V and J genes are TRBV28 and TRBJ1-5; the match to TRBD1 covers 8 bases. CDR1 MDHEN and CDR2 SYDVKM come from the germline V gene. With 6 bases clipped from V and 0 bases from J, the junction kept 10 bases outside the gene matches. This CDR3 spans 17 amino acids. Here the CDR3 DNA reads TGTGCCAGCAGCAGGACAGGGCTCAGGGATAGCAATCAGCCCCAGCATTTT. Protein: CASSRTGLRDSNQPQHF.

The chain is built from TRBV10-3 and TRBJ1-5; the D gene is possibly TRBD1 (5 bases). Germline loops: CDR1 ENHRY, CDR2 SYGVKD. This CDR3 region has 13 residues. V lost 5 bases and J 6 bases, leaving 11 bases between the germline ends. CDR3 DNA sequence: TGTGCCATCAGTTCCGGGCAGGGTCAGCCCCAGCATTTT. This encodes CAISSGQGQPQHF.

The J gene is TRBJ2-2, the V gene TRBV6-1, with TRBD1 matching over 7 bases. The length of the CDR3 is 15 residues. V was pared by 8 bases and J by 0 bases, with 6 bases of the junction left unmatched. Germline V CDR1 and CDR2: MNHNS, SASEGT. The CDR3 region is CASQWGQPNTGELFF. Written as DNA, the CDR3 is TGTGCCAGCCAGTGGGGACAGCCGAACACCGGGGAGCTGTTTTTT.

The chain couples TRBV18 to TRBJ2-5, with 14 bases matching TRBD2. The CDR3 is 16 amino acids. Germline V gene sequence: CDR1 KGHSH, CDR2 LQKENI. Trimming cost V 3 bases and J 4 bases; bases outside gene matches: 4. CDR3 in DNA: TGTGCCAGCTCACCTCCGGGACTAGCGGGAGTAGAGACCCAGTACTTC. Translated, it gives CASSPPGLAGVETQYF. Drawing the rest from reference TRBV18 and TRBJ2-5, the complete variable domain is NAGVMQNPRHLVRRRGQEARLRCSPMKGHSHVYWYRQLPEEGLKFMVYLQKENIIDESGMPKERFSAEFPKEGPSILRIQQVVRGDSAAYFCASSPPGLAGVETQYFGPGTRLLVL.

The chain recombines TRBV28 with TRBJ1-5; D uncertain. Germline-derived CDR1 and CDR2 are MDHEN and SYDVKM. V lost 3 bases and J 0 bases, leaving 9 bases between the germline ends. The CDR3 has 15 residues. The CDR3 DNA reads TGTGCCAGCAGTTTTACGGGGAATAGCAATCAGCCCCAGCATTTT. Its translation is CASSFTGNSNQPQHF.

This chain joins TRBV7-6 and TRBJ1-1; D gene uncertain. Germline-derived CDR1 and CDR2 are SGHVS and FNYEAQ. The CDR3 runs 14 residues. V was pared by 2 bases and J by 1 base, with 8 bases between. In DNA, the CDR3 is TGTGCCAGCAGCTTAATGCCGGGGAACACTGAAGCTTTCTTT. Amino acid sequence: CASSLMPGNTEAFF.

The rearrangement links TRBV18 to TRBJ1-5; D is undetermined. The CDR3 spans 14 residues. The germline gives CDR1 KGHSH, CDR2 LQKENI. Trimming stripped 3 bases from V and 3 bases from J, with 9 bases between. In DNA form, the CDR3 reads TGTGCCAGCTCACCGGCAGGTTACAATCAGCCCCAGCATTTT. This encodes CASSPAGYNQPQHF.

The chain uses TRBV18 and TRBJ1-5, with D perhaps matching TRBD1 (5 bases). Germline V gives CDR1 KGHSH, CDR2 LQKENI. The CDR3 has 15 residues. V was trimmed by 0 bases and J by 2 bases, leaving 8 bases between them. The CDR3 loop reads CASSPPLQGNQPQHF. The DNA of the CDR3 is TGTGCCAGCTCACCACCCTTACAGGGCAATCAGCCCCAGCATTTT.

This chain joins TRBV5-1 and TRBJ1-2; the D is unclear. The CDR3 length is 13 residues. CDR1 and CDR2 (germline): SGHRS, YFSETQ. V was pared by 4 bases and J by 4 bases, with 11 bases between. The CDR3 is CASSPTEFYGYTF. In nucleotides, the CDR3 is TGCGCCAGCAGCCCGACGGAGTTCTATGGCTACACCTTC.

The gene calls are TRBV5-1 and TRBJ1-1; D gene unclear. There are 13 residues in the CDR3. Trimming pared 0 bases from V and 2 bases from J, leaving 5 bases between. From germline, CDR1 is SGHRS and CDR2 YFSETQ. The CDR3 coding sequence is TGCGCCAGCAGCTTGGATATCAACACTGAAGCTTTCTTT. Amino acid sequence: CASSLDINTEAFF. Using reference TRBV5-1 and TRBJ1-1 for the parts outside the CDR3, the full variable domain is KAGVTQTPRYLIKTRGQQVTLSCSPISGHRSVSWYQQTPGQGLQFLFEYFSETQRNKGNFPGRFSGRQFSNSRSEMNVSTLELGDSALYLCASSLDINTEAFFGQGTRLTVV.

The chain is built from TRBV29-1 and TRBJ2-1; D unresolved. V gave up 0 bases and J gave up 2 bases, with 8 bases separating them. Per germline, CDR1 SQVTM and CDR2 ANQGSEA. The CDR3 is made up of 14 amino acids. CDR3 sequence: CSVEDPRAYNEQFF. The CDR3 DNA reads TGCAGCGTTGAAGATCCTAGAGCCTACAATGAGCAGTTCTTC.

The gene calls are TRBV28 and TRBJ2-2, with TRBD2 matching 7 bases. The CDR3 length is 14 residues. V was pared by 7 bases and J by 8 bases, with 10 bases of the junction left unmatched. Germline values: CDR1 MDHEN, CDR2 SYDVKM. The CDR3, as DNA: TGTGCCAGCACCCCGGGAGGCTTGACTGGGGAGCTGTTTTTT. This codes for CASTPGGLTGELFF.

The chain uses TRBV6-6 and TRBJ2-5; 7 bases are shared with TRBD1. The CDR3 loop spans 14 amino acids. Germline V gene sequence: CDR1 MNHNY, CDR2 SVGAGI (reference sequence). V lost 2 bases, J lost 1 base, and 1 base stayed unmatched. The CDR3, as DNA: TGTGCCAGCAGTTACGCAGGGGGCCAAGAGACCCAGTACTTC. Encoded protein: CASSYAGGQETQYF.

The chain is built from TRBV7-9 and TRBJ2-4; possibly TRBD2 for D (6 bases). Between the trimmed V and J ends, which lost 5 bases and 0 bases, there was a span of 20 bases. The CDR3 has 18 amino acids. Germline CDR1 is SEHNR and CDR2 is FQNEAQ (reference sequence). In DNA, the CDR3 is TGTGCCAGCAGCCCCGGGACTGGCCTCACGCTAGCCAAAAACATTCAGTACTTC. It encodes CASSPGTGLTLAKNIQYF.

This clone was recorded only once. The chain is built from TRBV30 and TRBJ2-7; TRBD1 aligns across 9 bases. The germline V gene has CDR1 GTSNPN and CDR2 SVGIG (reference sequence). This CDR3 region has 14 residues. The J segment lost 3 bases and the V segment lost 0 bases, leaving 3 bases of the junction unmatched. CDR3 DNA sequence: TGTGCCTGGAGTGTCGAGGACAGGGGCTACGAGCAGTACTTC. Its protein product is CAWSVEDRGYEQYF.

V and J are TRBV2 and TRBJ1-4, with no clear D. The CDR3 is made up of 15 amino acids. V was clipped by 3 bases and J by 3 bases, with 11 bases between them. Germline V gene lookup returns CDR1 SNHLY and CDR2 FYNNEI. The CDR3 here is CASSEGEGSNEKLFF. In nucleotides, the CDR3 is TGTGCCAGCAGTGAGGGCGAAGGATCTAATGAAAAACTGTTTTTT.